This T cell receptor (beta chain) was captured in a study of blood T cell repertoires in COVID-19. Study-level background: In each case, the material was cDNA or gDNA derived from T cells, B-cell-depleted T cells, or PBMCs.

Original processing notes: Quantification of nucleated cells was approximated via reference gene primer amplification. Libraries were prepared by immunoSEQ multiplex PCR; TCRdb keeps only in-frame clonotypes and omits some of them. The V and J calls and clone size come from that table; D and trimming were worked out from the DNA. Here the sample spans 150,000 to 200,000 clones, 87% being singletons. The CDR3 runs 14 residues. From germline, CDR1 is KGHSH and CDR2 LQKENI. Deletions cut 0 bases from V and 6 bases from J, with 11 bases between. This clone is deemed medium-sized. The receptor's source is a woman aged 45-65 years with acute or convalescent COVID-19. Sequences were obtained from peripheral blood. The rearrangement joins TRBV18 to TRBJ2-5; D remains ambiguous. The CDR3: CASSPPEVAKTQYF. The CDR3, as DNA: TGTGCCAGCTCACCACCCGAGGTTGCGAAGACCCAGTACTTC.